This TCR beta chain was captured in a study of OX40 agonist ivuxolimab in advanced cancers. Study findings and constraints: The authors did not determine the antigen specificity of the expanded peripheral T cells. Low normalized T-cell clonal expansion was also seen in some nonresponders.

Comment on this clone: Its target is unknown.

Between the trimmed V and J ends, which lost 5 bases and 5 bases, there was a span of 21 bases. Germline V CDR1 and CDR2: SGHNT, YENEEA. The CDR3 consists of 16 residues. Libraries were prepared by immunoSEQ multiplex PCR; TCRdb keeps only in-frame clonotypes and omits some of them. The sample carries approximately 98,000 clones, approximately 90% recorded once. This specimen consisted of CD4+ or CD8+ T cells sorted from blood, obtained in a trial of the OX40 agonist ivuxolimab. This receptor was obtained from an adult with an advanced solid tumor such as melanoma, head and neck, liver or kidney cancer. The chain couples TRBV11-3 to TRBJ2-5, with D possibly matching TRBD2 (6 bases). The CDR3 coding sequence is TGTGCCAGCAGCCCAGGTGGGGGGAGTGGGACGGAGACCCAGTACTTC. Translation gives CASSPGGGSGTETQYF. Variable domain in full (rest from reference TRBV11-3 and TRBJ2-5): EAGVVQSPRYKIIEKKQPVAFWCNPISGHNTLYWYLQNLGQGPELLIRYENEEAVDDSQLPKDRFSAERLKGVDSTLKIQPAELGDSAVYLCASSPGGGSGTETQYFGPGTRLLVL.